This T cell receptor (beta chain) was captured in a study of blood T cell repertoires in COVID-19. Study information: Collection of acute and convalescent COVID-19 samples took place in the United States, Italy and Spain. PBMCs, B-cell-depleted T cells, or T cells provided the cDNA or gDNA that made up the material.

Authors' processing steps: Reference gene primers were amplified, and this amplification served to estimate nucleated cell counts. The protocol was immunoSEQ multiplex PCR, while the TCRdb copy is restricted to in-frame clones and leaves out a portion. From that table come the V and J calls and clone size; the DNA was used to work out D and trimming. In the table there are under 95,000 clones, roughly 84% of which are singletons. There are 13 residues in the CDR3. The germline gives CDR1 MDHEN, CDR2 SYDVKM. The J segment lost 6 bases and the V segment lost 5 bases, leaving 5 bases of the junction unmatched. This clone appeared a few times.

The chain combines TRBV28 with TRBJ1-2; 8 positions agree with TRBD1. The sequencing sample was made of peripheral blood. The sequence was obtained from a man between 70 and 80 years old with acute or convalescent COVID-19. CDR3 sequence reads: CASSLQGGDGYTF. CDR3 nucleotides: TGTGCCAGCAGTCTACAGGGGGGAGATGGCTACACCTTC.